This T cell receptor (beta chain) stems from a study of blood T cell repertoires in COVID-19. About the research overall: The United States, Italy and Spain provided the acute and convalescent COVID-19 samples. In each case, the material was cDNA or gDNA derived from T cells, B-cell-depleted T cells, or PBMCs.

Seattle's cohort entered during active infection and was followed longitudinally. CDR1 and CDR2 from the germline V gene are SEHNR and FQNEAQ (reference sequence). V lost 1 base and J lost 14; bases outside the gene matches: 10. The CDR3 runs to 15 residues. As handled by the study authors: It was from reference gene primer amplification that nucleated cell counts were estimated. The assay was immunoSEQ multiplex PCR, and TCRdb's table has in-frame clones only and misses some. V, J and clone size were drawn from that table, and D and trimming were deduced from the DNA. The table includes roughly 90,000 clones, 89% detected once.

Source material: peripheral blood. This clonotype originated in a man aged 50 to 59 with COVID-19, enrolled during active disease. This chain links TRBV7-9 with TRBJ2-3, with 12 bases matching TRBD2. Here the CDR3 reads CASSLDRLAGAPGYF. The CDR3 nucleotides read TGTGCCAGCAGCTTAGACAGACTAGCGGGGGCTCCGGGGTATTTT.